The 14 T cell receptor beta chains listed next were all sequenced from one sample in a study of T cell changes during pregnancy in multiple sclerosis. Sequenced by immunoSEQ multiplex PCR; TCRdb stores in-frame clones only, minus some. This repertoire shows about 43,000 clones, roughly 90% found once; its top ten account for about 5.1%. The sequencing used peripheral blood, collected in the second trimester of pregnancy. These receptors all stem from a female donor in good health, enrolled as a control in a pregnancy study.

CDR3 region: CAWNPGLAGVGTGELFF. For the CDR3, the DNA is TGTGCCTGGAACCCGGGACTAGCGGGAGTTGGGACCGGGGAGCTGTTTTTT. The rearrangement joins TRBV30 to TRBJ2-2; 14 nucleotides line up with TRBD2. J lost 5 bases, V lost 4 bases, and 9 bases had no gene match. Germline V CDR1 and CDR2: GTSNPN, SVGIG (reference sequence). The CDR3 is 17 residues long.

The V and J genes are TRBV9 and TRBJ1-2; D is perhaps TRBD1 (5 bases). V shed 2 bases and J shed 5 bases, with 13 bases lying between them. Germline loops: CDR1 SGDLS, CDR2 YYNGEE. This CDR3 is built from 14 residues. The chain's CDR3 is CASSVGGIGYGYTF. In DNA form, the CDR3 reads TGTGCCAGCAGCGTGGGGGGAATAGGATATGGCTACACCTTC. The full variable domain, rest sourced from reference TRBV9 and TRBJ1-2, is DSGVTQTPKHLITATGQRVTLRCSPRSGDLSVYWYQQSLDQGLQFLIQYYNGEERAKGNILERFSAQQFPDLHSELNLSSLELGDSALYFCASSVGGIGYGYTFGSGTRLTVV.

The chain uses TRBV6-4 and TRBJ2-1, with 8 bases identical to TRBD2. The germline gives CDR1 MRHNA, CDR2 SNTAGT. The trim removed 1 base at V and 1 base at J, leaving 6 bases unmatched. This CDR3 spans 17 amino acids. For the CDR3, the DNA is TGTGCCAGCAGTGACTTAAGCGGGGGTGGGTCCTACAATGAGCAGTTCTTC. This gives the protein CASSDLSGGGSYNEQFF.

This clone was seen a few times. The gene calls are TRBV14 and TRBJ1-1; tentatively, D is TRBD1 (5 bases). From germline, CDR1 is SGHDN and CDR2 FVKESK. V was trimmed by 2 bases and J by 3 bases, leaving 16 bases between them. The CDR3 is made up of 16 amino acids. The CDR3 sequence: CASSQKGLWGDTEAFF. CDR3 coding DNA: TGTGCCAGCAGCCAAAAGGGCTTATGGGGCGACACTGAAGCTTTCTTT.

CDR3 protein: CASSYGGGTYEQYF. The CDR3 coding sequence is TGTGCCAGCAGTTACGGTGGCGGAACCTACGAGCAGTACTTC. J is TRBJ2-7 and V is TRBV6-5; no clear D gene. Trimming left V 2 bases short and J 2 bases short, with 10 bases between. CDR3 length: 14 amino acids. Germline CDR1 is MNHEY and CDR2 is SVGAGI.

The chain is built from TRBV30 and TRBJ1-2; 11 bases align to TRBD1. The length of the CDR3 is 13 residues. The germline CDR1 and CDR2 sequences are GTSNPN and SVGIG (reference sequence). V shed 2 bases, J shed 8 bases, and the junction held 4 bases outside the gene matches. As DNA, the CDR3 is TGTGCCTGGAGTATGGGACAGGGGGACGGCTACACCTTC. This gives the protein CAWSMGQGDGYTF.

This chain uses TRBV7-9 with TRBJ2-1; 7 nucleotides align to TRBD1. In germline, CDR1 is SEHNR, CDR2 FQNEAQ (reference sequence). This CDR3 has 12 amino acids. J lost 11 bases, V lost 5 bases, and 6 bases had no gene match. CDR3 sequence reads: CASSPQGQQQFF. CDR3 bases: TGTGCCAGCAGCCCCCAGGGACAGCAGCAGTTCTTC.

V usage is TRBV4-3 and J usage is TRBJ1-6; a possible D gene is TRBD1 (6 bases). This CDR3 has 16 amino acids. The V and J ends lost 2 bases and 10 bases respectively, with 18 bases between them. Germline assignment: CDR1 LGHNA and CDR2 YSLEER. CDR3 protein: CASSQQGSADGSPLHF. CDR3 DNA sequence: TGCGCCAGCAGCCAACAGGGGTCGGCAGATGGGTCACCCCTCCACTTT.

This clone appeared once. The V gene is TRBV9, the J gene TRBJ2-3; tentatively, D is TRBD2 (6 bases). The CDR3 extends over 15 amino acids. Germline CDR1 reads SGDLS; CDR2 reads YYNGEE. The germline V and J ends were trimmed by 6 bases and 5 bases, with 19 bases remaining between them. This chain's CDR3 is CASNGLGPGRDTQYF. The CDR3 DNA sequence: TGTGCCAGCAACGGGCTGGGCCCCGGGAGAGATACGCAGTATTTT.

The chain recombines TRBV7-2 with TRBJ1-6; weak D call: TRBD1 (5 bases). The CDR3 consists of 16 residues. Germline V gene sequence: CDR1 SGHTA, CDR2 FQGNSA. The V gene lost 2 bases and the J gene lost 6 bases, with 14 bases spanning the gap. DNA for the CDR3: TGTGCCAGCAGCTTAATGGGGGGGACCCTTAATTCACCCCTCCACTTT. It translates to CASSLMGGTLNSPLHF.

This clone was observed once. The CDR3 reads CAWSKTLTLASYSYEQYF. In DNA, the CDR3 is TGTGCCTGGAGTAAAACCTTAACACTAGCGTCCTACTCCTACGAGCAGTACTTC. V is TRBV30 and J is TRBJ2-7; TRBD2 aligns across 7 bases. V shed 2 bases and J 0 bases; nucleotides not matched to a gene: 16. CDR3 length: 18 residues. The V gene's germline CDR1 is GTSNPN and CDR2 SVGIG (reference sequence).

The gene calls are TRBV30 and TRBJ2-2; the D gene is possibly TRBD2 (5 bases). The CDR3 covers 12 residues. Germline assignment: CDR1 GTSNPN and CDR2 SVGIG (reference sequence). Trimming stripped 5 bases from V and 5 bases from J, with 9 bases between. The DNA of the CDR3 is TGTGCCTGGGGTGCGGGTACCGGGGAGCTGTTTTTT. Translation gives CAWGAGTGELFF.

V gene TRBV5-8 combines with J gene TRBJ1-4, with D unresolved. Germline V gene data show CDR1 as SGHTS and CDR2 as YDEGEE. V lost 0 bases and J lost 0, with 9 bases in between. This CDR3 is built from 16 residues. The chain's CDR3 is CASSLGRKTTNEKLFF. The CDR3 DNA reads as TGTGCCAGCAGCTTGGGCAGAAAGACAACTAATGAAAAACTGTTTTTT. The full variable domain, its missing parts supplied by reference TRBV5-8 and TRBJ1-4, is EAGVTQSPTHLIKTRGQQATLRCSPISGHTSVYWYQQALGLGLQFLLWYDEGEERNRGNFPPRFSGRQFPNYSSELNVNALELEDSALYLCASSLGRKTTNEKLFFGSGTQLSVL.

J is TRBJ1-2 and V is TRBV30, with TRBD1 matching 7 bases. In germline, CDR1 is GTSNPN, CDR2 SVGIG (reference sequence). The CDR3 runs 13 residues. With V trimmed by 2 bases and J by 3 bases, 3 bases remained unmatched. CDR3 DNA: TGTGCCTGGAGTTTCACAGGGGACTATGGCTACACCTTC. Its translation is CAWSFTGDYGYTF.